This T cell receptor (beta chain) is from a study of memory CD4+ T cells and cytomegalovirus serostatus (dated by TCRdb to the late 2010s). Describing the broader study: The cohort comprised roughly 35 healthy Belgian adults, 9 CMV seropositive and some 24 CMV seronegative. To replicate a published TCR-based CMV serostatus classifier, the study sequenced CD4+ memory TCRbeta repertoires from a Belgian cohort whose cytomegalovirus serostatus was known. Overall results and qualifications from the work: The original-framework classifier achieved a median bootstrapped AUC of about 0.94 with a 95% CI of 0.76-1.00 on the Belgian cohort. The results were interpreted as suggesting that the CMV-associated TCR signature is mostly present in the CD4+ memory repertoire. For predicting CMV serostatus, the median bootstrapped AUC was approximately 0.95 using the original framework and approximately 0.9 using a US-trained random forest. Unlike the original study, which covered naive and memory CD4+ and CD8+ populations, the Belgian study sequenced only CD4+CD45RO+ memory cells. Of around 160 previously reported CMV-associated TCRbeta sequences, 60 to 85 appeared in the CD4+ memory repertoires, each in one to five individuals.

Per the germline V gene, SNHLY is the CDR1 and FYNNEI is the CDR2. Compared with germline, V lacks 2 bases and J lacks 7 bases; bases without a gene match: 7. The CDR3 runs 15 residues from the cysteine to the phenylalanine. Only the CDR3 DNA stays, 45 bases, in frame from base 1. A FACSAria II was used to sort memory CD4+ T cells, defined as single viable CD3+CD4+CD8-CD45RO+ cells. To determine CMV serostatus, a Roche Elecsys assay was used that detects serum IgG against CMV pp150, pp28, p38 and p52. Following thawing, total CD4+ T cells were enriched through positive selection using CD4 magnetic microbeads. Samples originated from another study that specifically interrogated the CD4+ T cell memory repertoire. Following standard operating procedures, peripheral blood mononuclear cells were isolated and cryopreserved, while serum was kept at -80 degrees C. The staining used CD3-PerCP (BW264/56), CD4-APC (RPA-T4), CD45RO-PE (UCHT1) and CD8-Pacific Orange (3B5) antibodies, and Sytox blue was used to exclude non-viable cells.

Genomic DNA was extracted from sorted cells with the Quick-DNA Microprep Kit. TCRbeta DNA was amplified with the immunoSEQ hsTCRbeta kit following the manufacturer's protocol. An Illumina MiSeq instrument was used to sequence the TCRbeta libraries. Per the original workflow: Following removal of out-of-frame sequences, approximately 2.1 million distinct TCRbeta sequences were retained, with an average of roughly 67,000 per individual. Each individual was scored by the count of about 150 previously reported CMV-associated TCRbeta sequences and the total productive distinct TCRbeta count. A beta-binomial model was reimplemented in Python, and random forests from scikit-learn, run with default parameters, were trained on data from the US cohort. Classifier performance on the Belgian cohort was reported as the median AUC with percentile confidence intervals calculated over 10,000 bootstrap iterations. TCRdb re-hosts the immuneACCESS table, in-frame sequences only. Its copies lack some clones; in the studies checked, an unresolved V gene accounts for under half of them, and the cause for the rest is not known. That table furnishes V, J and clone size, whereas the DNA furnished D and trimming. For this sample there are 40,000 to 45,000 clones; 76% appear just once. The top ten constitute approximately 1.9% of the sample.

A remark on this clone: This receptor's antigen is unknown. Qualities for individual bases were not recorded, and no much larger clone is one base off.

Sequenced material: memory CD4+ T cells from blood. This sequence uses TRBV2 and TRBJ2-1; the junction holds 8 bases that match TRBD2. This receptor was identified in an adult in good health and CMV-seronegative. DNA sequence: TGTGCCAGCAGTGAATTTCGGGGGGGCCTGAATGAGCAGTTCTTC. This sequence encodes CASSEFRGGLNEQFF.